This TCR beta chain was documented in a study of blood T cell repertoires in COVID-19. Germline assignment: CDR1 MNHNY and CDR2 SVGAGI (reference sequence). V shed 6 bases, J shed 6 bases, and the junction held 12 bases outside the gene matches. The CDR3 has 15 residues. TCRdb keeps only in-frame clones here, not all; method: immunoSEQ multiplex PCR. The sample shows around 100,000 clones, 70% to 90% of them seen only once. Sequencing input: peripheral blood. This TCR derives from a human donor in a cohort sampled during active COVID-19. V gene TRBV6-6 combines with J gene TRBJ2-7; 9 bases are shared with TRBD2. The CDR3 DNA reads as TGTGCCAGCAGCCGAAGTCGGGGCGGGAGGGTCGAGCAGTACTTC. Translation: CASSRSRGGRVEQYF.